The present entry profiles one T cell receptor (beta chain) with its context. This clone was seen a few times. Its specific antigen is unknown. Base qualities are missing; no much larger clone stands one base away. The patients had resection in Japan or China between about 2013 and 2017. Two lung cancer pathologists independently confirmed the histologic diagnosis of each case on H&E slides. Premalignant or tumor cells were enriched for nucleic acid extraction by macro-dissection performed after pathologic assessment. The AllPrep DNA/RNA FFPE Kit was used to isolate DNA from FFPE tissue. TCR beta CDR3 regions were sequenced from DNA using the immunoSEQ hsTCRbeta Kit. Turning to the authors' computational methods: TCR sequencing data were analysed with the ImmunoSEQ Analyzer. T cell clonality was defined as 1 minus Pielou's evenness, as computed on productive rearrangements. T cell diversity was measured with the inverse Simpson index on productive templates. T cell density was defined as TCR beta template counts normalized to usable DNA, with usable DNA estimated by amplification and sequencing of housekeeping genes. TCR metrics were compared across histologic stages using two-sided Kruskal-Wallis tests. Entries here come from immuneACCESS through TCRdb and include only in-frame sequences with V and J called. Some clones fail to appear in such tables; in the studies checked, an unresolved V gene covers under half of the shortfall, and the cause of the remainder is unknown. The D gene and trimming were derived from the DNA, and the V and J assignments and clone size from that table. In all, the sample holds some 14,000 clones, and 80% of those were seen once. Roughly 4.9% of the sample lies in the top ten.

The data originate from a study of immune evolution from preneoplasia to lung adenocarcinoma (dated by TCRdb to 2020 to 2022). About the full investigation: HLA loss of heterozygosity was observed in roughly 6.8%, 16% and 36% of AIS, MIA and ADC lesions, respectively, and was not observed in any AAH lesions. POLYSOLVER was used to infer class I HLA alleles from exome data, and LOHHLA was used to detect allele-specific HLA loss. It was reported in the study that over a hundred samples were used for TCR sequencing. The overall cohort comprised roughly 52 patients with pulmonary nodules who underwent surgical resection. The study combined immune gene expression, TCR sequencing and multiplex immunofluorescence to profile immune contexture across lung adenocarcinoma precursors and invasive adenocarcinoma. The immune data were integrated with whole exome sequencing and methylation data obtained from the same cohort of nodules. The sample size was set by how many specimens were available, not by a prior power calculation. TCR sequencing data were obtained from about 49 patients. Resected precursor lesions (AAH, AIS, MIA) and invasive adenocarcinomas were compared against paired morphologically normal lung tissue. Results and caveats for the whole study, not just this receptor: Because all patients came from Japan and China, whether the findings apply to Western populations was uncertain. Normal lung showed the highest clonality, whereas later-stage lesions appeared to have higher T cell density and diversity but lower clonality. The findings reflected association rather than direct causation, and larger cohorts with long-term follow-up and longitudinal biopsies were considered necessary. The highest top T cell clone frequencies were observed in normal lung, and a progressive decrease in top T cell clone frequencies appeared to occur from AAH through AIS, MIA and invasive adenocarcinoma. T cell clonality was highest in KRAS-mutant nodules compared with EGFR-mutant or double wild-type lesions.

Including the terminal cysteine and phenylalanine, the CDR3 comprises 15 residues. The kept DNA is CDR3 alone, 45 bases in frame from the first base. Between the V and J ends, shortened by 1 base and 0 bases respectively, the junction contains 11 bases. Sequences SGHRS (CDR1) and YFSETQ (CDR2) are obtained from the germline V gene. Source material: FFPE minimally invasive lung adenocarcinoma tissue. Explained via the paper, the cell subset or site label denotes: micro-invasive lung adenocarcinoma (MIA). This TCR derives from a person aged 65-85 years with lung adenocarcinoma. The chain was built from TRBV5-1 and TRBJ2-7; the D gene is tentatively TRBD1 or TRBD2, each matching 6 bases. The DNA is TGCGCCAGCAGCTTGTTAGGGGGGTCCTCCTACGAGCAGTACTTC. It translates as CASSLLGGSSYEQYF.